These 14 T cell receptor beta chains originate from one sample sequenced in a study of regulatory T cells in long-lasting Graves disease. Arm-PCR of CDR3 regions with iRepertoire HTBI primers generated TCR beta libraries. TCRdb re-called the multiplex PCR reads with MiXCR, one entry per CDR3 protein. Among 350,000 to 500,000 distinct CDR3 sequences listed, approximately 22% were seen once. As for time point: persistent/refractory GD, antithyroid drugs over 5 years with positive TRAb. From RNA extracted from PBMCs, the TCR library was made. Sequenced here: peripheral blood mononuclear cells (PBMCs), sampled when the disease was refractory, from a patient treated with antithyroid drugs. The receptors stem from a female donor with Graves disease.

This clonotype was seen repeatedly, ten times or more. V gene TRBV28 combines with J gene TRBJ2-7; perhaps D is TRBD1 or TRBD2 (6 bases each). The length of the CDR3 is 16 residues. Trimming cost V 2 bases and J 2 bases, with 16 bases left between them. Germline-derived CDR1 and CDR2 are MDHEN and SYDVKM. CDR3 region: CASSLSPGAGTYEQYF. CDR3 nucleotide sequence: TGTGCCAGCAGTTTAAGTCCAGGGGCGGGGACCTACGAGCAGTACTTC.

V is TRBV4-1 and J is TRBJ2-7; no firm D call. Trimming removed 1 base at V and 5 bases at J, with 9 bases between. In germline, CDR1 is MGHRA, CDR2 YSYEKL. The CDR3 has 13 residues. CDR3 DNA sequence: TGCGCCAGCAGCCAAGTCCTCAATAACGAGCAGTACTTC. As protein: CASSQVLNNEQYF.

The sample holds many counts of this clonotype. The rearrangement links TRBV20-1 to TRBJ1-5; 8 bases match TRBD1. V shed 3 bases and J 5 bases; nucleotides not matched to a gene: 6. The CDR3 is 14 residues long. Germline values: CDR1 DFQATT, CDR2 SNEGSKA (reference sequence). CDR3 in DNA: TGCAGTGCTAGCAGAGACAGGGGTCATCAGCCCCAGCATTTT. It specifies CSASRDRGHQPQHF.

This clonotype was recorded at least ten times. The chain is built from TRBV15 and TRBJ1-5; D may be TRBD1 (5 bases). This CDR3 contains 16 residues. Germline V CDR1 and CDR2: LNHNV, YYDKDF (reference sequence). The ends were cut back, 0 bases at V and 5 bases at J, with 14 bases in the middle. Here the CDR3 reads CATSRDGAGGDQPQHF. The CDR3 DNA is TGTGCCACCAGCAGAGATGGGGCGGGAGGGGATCAGCCCCAGCATTTT.

In its sample, this clonotype was seen many times. V is TRBV28 and J is TRBJ2-7; TRBD1 agrees at 8 bases. Germline values: CDR1 MDHEN, CDR2 SYDVKM. The CDR3 runs 13 residues. Trimming removed 5 bases from V and 4 bases from J; junction bases left unmatched: 4. The CDR3 protein is CASSVDRGYEQYF. In nucleotides, the CDR3 is TGTGCCAGCAGTGTAGACAGGGGTTACGAGCAGTACTTC.

This clonotype was seen only a few times. This sequence joins TRBV7-9 and TRBJ1-1, with D perhaps matching TRBD1 (6 bases). The CDR3 is 15 residues long. The germline CDR1 and CDR2 sequences are SEHNR and FQNEAQ (reference sequence). Deletions cut 2 bases from V and 4 bases from J, with 14 bases between. The CDR3 bases are TGTGCCAGCAGCTTAAAACAGGGCGGTTTCACTGAAGCTTTCTTT. Its protein is CASSLKQGGFTEAFF.

This clonotype was seen ten or more times. V and J are TRBV2 and TRBJ2-7, with D possibly being TRBD1 (6 bases). Trimming cost V 6 bases and J 4 bases, with 10 bases left between them. The CDR3 contains 12 residues. The germline V gene encodes CDR1 SNHLY and CDR2 FYNNEI. The DNA for the CDR3 is TGTGCCAGCAGCACAGGGTTATACGAGCAGTACTTC. It translates to CASSTGLYEQYF.

At least ten counts were recorded for this clonotype. The chain recombines TRBV2 with TRBJ1-2; D gene ambiguous. The ends were cut back, 8 bases at V and 8 bases at J, with 27 bases in the middle. The CDR3 runs 16 residues. CDR1 is SNHLY, CDR2 FYNNEI, per germline. CDR3 DNA: TGTGCCAGCGGCTTAGAGCAGGACCGCCCTCTGGGAGGCTACACCTTC. This translates into CASGLEQDRPLGGYTF. The full variable domain, with the rest looked up from reference TRBV2 and TRBJ1-2, is EPEVTQTPSHQVTQMGQEVILRCVPISNHLYFYWYRQILGQKVEFLVSFYNNEISEKSEIFDDQFSVERPDGSNFTLKIRSTKLEDSAMYFCASGLEQDRPLGGYTFGSGTRLTVV.

V usage is TRBV2 and J usage is TRBJ2-3; TRBD2 might be the D (6 bases). The CDR3 has 14 amino acids. V lost 3 bases and J 3 bases, leaving 10 bases between the germline ends. Germline assignment: CDR1 SNHLY and CDR2 FYNNEI. This chain's CDR3 is CASSDGRRTDTQYF. DNA of the CDR3: TGTGCCAGCAGTGACGGGAGAAGGACAGATACGCAGTATTTT.

This clonotype was seen ten or more times. The CDR3 DNA reads TGTGCCAGCAGTTACGAGCAGGGTGTTTCACCCCTCCACTTT. Its translation is CASSYEQGVSPLHF. V usage is TRBV6-9 and J usage is TRBJ1-6; TRBD1 might be the D (5 bases). V lost 3 bases and J 9 bases, leaving 12 bases between the germline ends. CDR3 length equals 14 residues. From germline, CDR1 is MNHGY and CDR2 SVAAGI.

On this clonotype itself: A single base separates this from a much larger clone, so it may be a read error. V and J are TRBV6-5 and TRBJ2-5; 10 nucleotides match TRBD1. J lost 2 bases, V lost 4 bases, and 10 bases had no gene match. The CDR3 length is 17 residues. The V gene's germline CDR1 is MNHEY and CDR2 SVGAGI. CDR3 sequence (DNA): TGTGCCAGCAGTTTCTCGGCGACAGGGGGCCTACAAGAGACCCAGTACTTC. Amino acid sequence: CASSFSATGGLQETQYF.

This clonotype was observed a handful of times. This rearrangement joins TRBV4-1 to TRBJ2-5; weak D call: TRBD2 (5 bases). This CDR3 comprises 16 residues. CDR1 and CDR2 (germline): MGHRA, YSYEKL. The V end lost 3 bases, the J end lost 1 base, and 15 bases lay between the germline ends. As DNA, the CDR3 is TGCGCCAGCAGCCACGTCGGGCGGGCCCTCCAAGAGACCCAGTACTTC. Encoded protein: CASSHVGRALQETQYF.

This clonotype was seen repeatedly, ten times or more. The chain joins TRBV10-3 to TRBJ2-6, with 8 bases fitting TRBD1. The CDR3 has 17 amino acids. Germline CDR1 is ENHRY and CDR2 is SYGVKD. J lost 1 base, V lost 6 bases, and 8 bases had no gene match. As DNA, the CDR3 is TGTGCCATCAGACCACAGGGGGGACCGTCTGGGGCCAACGTCCTGACTTTC. Its translation is CAIRPQGGPSGANVLTF.

This clonotype has a handful of counts. The chain links TRBV19 to TRBJ2-1, with D possibly being TRBD1 (6 bases). Between the trimmed V and J ends, which lost 8 bases and 1 base, there was a span of 12 bases. Germline V gene data show CDR1 as LNHDA and CDR2 as SQIVND (reference sequence). CDR3 length equals 14 residues. Here the CDR3 reads CASGSGESYNEQFF. CDR3 in DNA: TGTGCCAGTGGATCAGGGGAGTCCTACAATGAGCAGTTCTTC.